This TCR beta chain was recorded in a study of T cell responses to AZD1222 COVID-19 vaccine. Findings and caveats of the study: Spike was spanned by vaccine-associated CD4 TCRs, which were dominant at 160-218 and 743-854.

This clone was observed once. Its target is unknown. This CDR3 has 14 amino acids. Germline CDR1 MNHEY, CDR2 SMNVEV (reference sequence). Trimming took off 5 bases at V and 4 bases at J, with 14 bases between the two ends. TCRdb's copy holds only in-frame clones and misses some; the assay was immunoSEQ multiplex PCR. The profile shows roughly 67,000 clones, around nine tenths of them singletons. Sample: peripheral blood, taken on day 0 of AZD1222 vaccination. This chain joins TRBV27 and TRBJ1-2; D gene ambiguous. The TCR was taken from an adult in good health. The chain's CDR3 is CASSPRALTYGYTF. The CDR3 nucleotides read TGTGCCAGCAGTCCCCGGGCCCTCACCTATGGCTACACCTTC.